Each of the 32 T cell receptor beta chains below was sequenced from the same sample in a study of blood T cell repertoires in COVID-19. Clones were read by immunoSEQ multiplex PCR, and TCRdb kept only the in-frame ones, dropping some. This sample has 55,000 to 80,000 clones; roughly 92% occur once, and the top ten carry approximately 6%. Sequencing was performed on peripheral blood. Source of these receptors: a human donor in a cohort sampled during active COVID-19.

This chain uses TRBV11-3 with TRBJ2-7, with TRBD2 matching 7 bases. J was trimmed by 1 base and V by 5 bases; bases with no gene match: 5. The germline gives CDR1 SGHNT, CDR2 YENEEA. This CDR3 comprises 14 residues. CDR3 residues: CASSPDGGSYEQYF. The CDR3 coding sequence is TGTGCCAGCAGCCCGGACGGGGGGTCCTACGAGCAGTACTTC.

CDR3 protein: CASQRSREGKDTQYF. DNA of the CDR3: TGTGCCTCCCAGCGTAGTCGGGAGGGCAAGGATACGCAGTATTTT. The chain links TRBV2 to TRBJ2-3; 8 bases align to TRBD2. Unmatched junction bases numbered 16, after V lost 11 bases and J lost 6 bases. Germline assignment: CDR1 SNHLY and CDR2 FYNNEI. The CDR3 covers 15 residues.

The CDR3 loop is CASSESGAGAFF. As DNA, the CDR3 is TGTGCCAGCAGCGAAAGTGGAGCGGGAGCTTTCTTT. The rearrangement links TRBV3-1 (or the pseudogene TRBV3-2) to TRBJ1-1; the D is unclear. Trimming took off 5 bases at V and 10 bases at J, with 14 bases between the two ends. The germline gives CDR1 LGHDT, CDR2 YNNKEL (reference sequence). CDR3 size: 12 residues.

V usage is TRBV7-8 and J usage is TRBJ2-1, with D possibly matching TRBD2 (6 bases). V was shortened by 3 bases and J by 8 bases, with 23 bases between the two germline ends. Germline CDR1 and CDR2: SGHVS and FQNEAQ. The CDR3 covers 17 residues. The CDR3 region has the DNA TGTGCCAGCAGCTTGAGGCGGGATTGGGGGAGTAGGGATGAGCAGTTCTTC. This translates into CASSLRRDWGSRDEQFF.

The CDR3 bases are TGTGCCAGCAGCGTAGCCAACGGTCAGGGCACCGGGGAGCTGTTTTTT. As protein: CASSVANGQGTGELFF. The rearrangement joins TRBV9 to TRBJ2-2; D is possibly TRBD1 (5 bases). CDR1 is SGDLS and CDR2 is YYNGEE in the germline V gene. The CDR3 loop spans 16 amino acids. V gave up 0 bases and J gave up 4 bases, with 13 bases separating them. The complete variable domain, with remaining parts taken from reference TRBV9 and TRBJ2-2, reads DSGVTQTPKHLITATGQRVTLRCSPRSGDLSVYWYQQSLDQGLQFLIQYYNGEERAKGNILERFSAQQFPDLHSELNLSSLELGDSALYFCASSVANGQGTGELFFGEGSRLTVL.

This chain joins TRBV27 and TRBJ1-4; 8 positions match TRBD1. Trimming removed 5 bases from V and 8 bases from J; junction bases left unmatched: 4. Germline CDR1 is MNHEY and CDR2 is SMNVEV (reference sequence). This CDR3 region has 13 residues. The CDR3 DNA sequence: TGTGCCAGCAGTGCCAGGGGGCCGGAAAAACTGTTTTTT. This translates into CASSARGPEKLFF. The full variable domain, rest sourced from reference TRBV27 and TRBJ1-4, is EAQVTQNPRYLITVTGKKLTVTCSQNMNHEYMSWYRQDPGLGLRQIYYSMNVEVTDKGDVPEGYKVSRKEKRNFPLILESPSPNQTSLYFCASSARGPEKLFFGSGTQLSVL.

This chain uses TRBV20-1 with TRBJ2-2, with a tentative D call TRBD2 (6 bases). There are 15 residues in the CDR3. V dropped 4 bases and J dropped 0 bases, with 12 bases sitting between them. The germline CDR1 and CDR2 sequences are DFQATT and SNEGSKA (reference sequence). CDR3 residues: CSATELAPNTGELFF. In DNA form, the CDR3 reads TGCAGTGCTACTGAACTAGCCCCGAACACCGGGGAGCTGTTTTTT.

This clone was detected only once. The chain is built from TRBV5-1 and TRBJ2-5, with TRBD1 matching over 9 bases. This CDR3 is 16 amino acids long. Germline V lookup: CDR1 SGHRS, CDR2 YFSETQ. The V and J ends lost 0 bases and 1 base, in that order; junction bases with no gene match: 4. The chain's CDR3 is CASSLGGQGSQETQYF. Here the CDR3 DNA reads TGCGCCAGCAGCTTGGGAGGACAGGGGTCCCAAGAGACCCAGTACTTC.

The chain is built from TRBV6-5 and TRBJ1-5, with D perhaps matching TRBD1 (6 bases). The CDR3 sequence is 15 residues long. V was clipped by 6 bases and J by 6 bases, with 18 bases between them. Germline CDR1 and CDR2: MNHEY and SVGAGI. Written as DNA, the CDR3 is TGTGCCAGCAGCCTGTCGTCGGGGGGCATTCAGCCCCAGCATTTT. It translates to CASSLSSGGIQPQHF.

V is TRBV28 and J is TRBJ1-3, with D perhaps TRBD1 (6 bases). CDR3 length: 16 amino acids. The V gene lost 1 base and the J gene lost 3 bases, with 13 bases spanning the gap. CDR1 and CDR2 (germline): MDHEN, SYDVKM. CDR3 amino acids: CASSLYRVVVGNTIYF. The CDR3 DNA reads as TGTGCCAGCAGTTTATACAGGGTAGTTGTTGGAAACACCATATATTTT. Supplemented by reference TRBV28 and TRBJ1-3, the full variable domain reads DVKVTQSSRYLVKRTGEKVFLECVQDMDHENMFWYRQDPGLGLRLIYFSYDVKMKEKGDIPEGYSVSREKKERFSLILESASTNQTSMYLCASSLYRVVVGNTIYFGEGSWLTVV.

The chain is built from TRBV6-6 and TRBJ2-2, with D possibly matching TRBD2 (7 bases). The CDR3 runs to 15 residues. The V and J ends lost 3 bases and 4 bases respectively, with 12 bases between them. In germline, CDR1 is MNHNY, CDR2 SVGAGI (reference sequence). The CDR3 sequence is CASSYGGASTGELFF. DNA for the CDR3: TGTGCCAGCAGTTATGGGGGGGCGAGCACCGGGGAGCTGTTTTTT.

The rearrangement links TRBV30 to TRBJ2-2; D ambiguous. This CDR3 has 14 amino acids. Germline V gene sequence: CDR1 GTSNPN, CDR2 SVGIG (reference sequence). Trimming cost V 3 bases and J 3 bases, with 11 bases left between them. CDR3 protein: CAWSGVPDTGELFF. CDR3 DNA: TGTGCCTGGAGCGGTGTGCCTGACACCGGGGAGCTGTTTTTT.

The chain recombines TRBV19 with TRBJ2-7; 8 nucleotides line up with TRBD2. V shed 7 bases, J shed 2 bases, and the junction held 7 bases outside the gene matches. The CDR3 spans 14 residues. Germline V lookup: CDR1 LNHDA, CDR2 SQIVND (reference sequence). The CDR3 here is CASTRSGSAYEQYF. CDR3 bases: TGTGCCAGTACTAGAAGCGGGAGCGCCTACGAGCAGTACTTC.

V and J are TRBV28 and TRBJ1-2, with TRBD1 as a possible D gene (5 bases). This CDR3 comprises 14 residues. Germline values: CDR1 MDHEN, CDR2 SYDVKM. Trimming left V 3 bases short and J 2 bases short, with 10 bases between. Here the CDR3 DNA reads TGTGCCAGCAGTTTTATGGGGCGAAACTATGGCTACACCTTC. Its protein product is CASSFMGRNYGYTF.

This clone was detected only once. CDR3 sequence reads: CSASFLQGREKLFF. CDR3 nucleotides: TGCAGTGCTAGTTTTCTCCAGGGGCGGGAAAAACTGTTTTTT. This chain uses TRBV20-1 with TRBJ1-4; TRBD1 is a possible D gene (6 bases). Germline V gene lookup returns CDR1 DFQATT and CDR2 SNEGSKA (reference sequence). Trimming took off 3 bases at V and 8 bases at J, with 16 bases between the two ends. CDR3 length equals 14 residues.

The rearrangement links TRBV10-3 to TRBJ1-3; D uncertain. Trimming cost V 6 bases and J 0 bases, with 9 bases left between them. The CDR3 is 14 residues long. Germline V CDR1 and CDR2: ENHRY, SYGVKD. CDR3 coding DNA: TGTGCCATCAGGGTAGTTCCCTCTGGAAACACCATATATTTT. Encoded protein: CAIRVVPSGNTIYF.

The chain recombines TRBV6-5 with TRBJ2-5; the match to TRBD2 covers 9 bases. The CDR3 totals 13 residues. CDR1 is MNHEY and CDR2 is SVGAGI in the germline V gene. The junction had 6 bases not matched to a gene; V was cut back by 8 bases and J by 5 bases. The chain's CDR3 is CASGSGGHETQYF. Written as DNA, the CDR3 is TGTGCCAGCGGCAGCGGGGGGCACGAGACCCAGTACTTC.

This rearrangement joins TRBV18 to TRBJ1-6, with D tentatively TRBD1 (5 bases). The germline V gene has CDR1 KGHSH and CDR2 LQKENI. The CDR3 has 21 amino acids. V was trimmed by 2 bases and J by 8 bases, leaving 31 bases between them. In DNA form, the CDR3 reads TGTGCCAGCTCACCAGTCGTGGTTGCAGGGTATAGTGGAAAAAATTATTCACCCCTCCACTTT. Translation: CASSPVVVAGYSGKNYSPLHF.

The chain employs TRBV3-1 (or the pseudogene TRBV3-2) and TRBJ1-4; TRBD1 might be the D (6 bases). V shed 3 bases and J shed 15 bases, with 17 bases lying between them. CDR1 and CDR2 from the germline V gene are LGHDT and YNNKEL (reference sequence). This CDR3 is built from 13 residues. In DNA form, the CDR3 reads TGTGCCAGCAGCCATGGCCGGGGGGCTTTAGTGTTTTTT. It yields the protein CASSHGRGALVFF.

The CDR3 DNA sequence: TGTGCCAGCAGCGATTCTCTAGCGGCCCCAGTCAATGAGCAGTTCTTC. It codes for CASSDSLAAPVNEQFF. The rearrangement uses TRBV14 and TRBJ2-1; 7 positions match TRBD2. J lost 6 bases, V lost 5 bases, and 13 bases had no gene match. The CDR3 spans 16 residues. Germline V gene data show CDR1 as SGHDN and CDR2 as FVKESK.

The gene calls are TRBV25-1 and TRBJ2-7; maybe TRBD1 (6 bases). The CDR3 sequence is 14 residues long. Between the trimmed V and J ends, which lost 3 bases and 7 bases, there was a span of 16 bases. Germline assignment: CDR1 MGHDK and CDR2 SYGVNS. CDR3 residues: CASSEAGVFDEQYF. The CDR3 DNA reads TGTGCCAGCAGTGAGGCAGGGGTCTTTGATGAGCAGTACTTC.

About this clone: In the same sample, other DNA sequences code for this CDR3. V is TRBV6-5 and J is TRBJ2-5; TRBD1 is a possible D gene (6 bases). CDR3 size: 14 residues. CDR1 is MNHEY, CDR2 SVGAGI, per germline. V was clipped by 1 base and J by 4 bases, with 10 bases between them. The CDR3 DNA sequence: TGTGCCAGCAGTTACTTAACAGGGCCAGAGACCCAGTACTTC. Amino acids: CASSYLTGPETQYF.

This chain joins TRBV6-5 and TRBJ2-7, with 12 bases identical to TRBD2. The CDR3 is 13 residues long. The germline gives CDR1 MNHEY, CDR2 SVGAGI. After removal of 11 bases from V and 7 bases from J, the junction contained 9 bases not matched to a gene. The CDR3 DNA sequence: TGTGCCGGAAGACTAGCGGGAGTGGGTGAGCAGTACTTC. It yields the protein CAGRLAGVGEQYF.

The rearrangement links TRBV9 to TRBJ2-7; 8 bases map to TRBD1. Germline V lookup: CDR1 SGDLS, CDR2 YYNGEE. Trimming took 0 bases from V and 4 from J; bases not matched to a gene: 9. The CDR3 is 16 residues long. This CDR3 reads CASSVDYVTGAYEQYF. The DNA for the CDR3 is TGTGCCAGCAGCGTAGACTACGTGACAGGGGCGTACGAGCAGTACTTC.

The genes are TRBV7-8 and TRBJ1-1, with D maybe TRBD1 (5 bases). V was trimmed by 2 bases and J by 4 bases, leaving 8 bases between them. The CDR3 length is 13 residues. The V gene's germline CDR1 is SGHVS and CDR2 FQNEAQ. The CDR3 loop reads CASSLMGGTEAFF. In nucleotides, the CDR3 is TGTGCCAGCAGCTTAATGGGGGGCACTGAAGCTTTCTTT.

The J gene is TRBJ1-4, the V gene TRBV5-6, with D possibly matching TRBD1 (6 bases). V lost 0 bases and J lost 8, with 11 bases in between. The CDR3 runs 14 residues. Germline V gene data show CDR1 as SGHDT and CDR2 as YYEEEE. The CDR3 coding sequence is TGTGCCAGCAGCTTGGTGGGGGCGCAGGAAAAACTGTTTTTT. It codes for CASSLVGAQEKLFF.

V gene TRBV7-6 combines with J gene TRBJ1-4; 8 nucleotides line up with TRBD1. V lost 0 bases to trimming and J lost 4 bases; unmatched junction nucleotides: 4. CDR3 size: 16 residues. The germline gives CDR1 SGHVS, CDR2 FNYEAQ. CDR3 bases: TGTGCCAGCAGCTTAGCGGTTACAGGGGGTAATGAAAAACTGTTTTTT. Translated, it gives CASSLAVTGGNEKLFF. The full variable domain, completed using reference TRBV7-6 and TRBJ1-4, is GAGVSQSPRYKVTKRGQDVALRCDPISGHVSLYWYRQALGQGPEFLTYFNYEAQQDKSGLPNDRFSAERPEGSISTLTIQRTEQRDSAMYRCASSLAVTGGNEKLFFGSGTQLSVL.

This clone appeared once. The chain uses TRBV28 and TRBJ2-1, with D maybe TRBD1 (5 bases). CDR1 MDHEN and CDR2 SYDVKM come from the germline V gene. V was trimmed by 7 bases and J by 6 bases, leaving 13 bases between them. The CDR3 spans 13 residues. CDR3 coding DNA: TGTGCCAGCACCATTCAGGGTATCAATGAGCAGTTCTTC. It is translated as CASTIQGINEQFF.

V gene TRBV6-1 combines with J gene TRBJ1-1, with D uncertain. Per germline, CDR1 MNHNS and CDR2 SASEGT. V was trimmed by 3 bases and J by 4 bases, leaving 12 bases between them. This CDR3 contains 14 residues. CDR3 region: CASSDIDKLTEAFF. CDR3 in DNA: TGTGCCAGCAGTGATATTGACAAGCTCACTGAAGCTTTCTTT.

The chain combines TRBV7-9 with TRBJ2-5, with TRBD2 identical over 9 bases. The CDR3 has 15 amino acids. After removal of 4 bases from V and 5 bases from J, the junction contained 8 bases not matched to a gene. Per the germline V gene, CDR1 is SEHNR and CDR2 is FQNEAQ (reference sequence). The CDR3 loop is CASSSSGGLAETQYF. The CDR3 nucleotides are TGTGCCAGCAGCTCCAGCGGGGGGCTTGCGGAGACCCAGTACTTC.

The chain joins TRBV18 to TRBJ1-1, with 8 bases identical to TRBD1. Germline trimming cut 2 bases from V and 0 bases from J; bases unmatched to any gene: 5. The CDR3 contains 16 residues. Germline lookup yields CDR1 KGHSH and CDR2 LQKENI. CDR3 bases: TGTGCCAGCTCACCATTAGGACAGGGAATGAACACTGAAGCTTTCTTT. Protein product: CASSPLGQGMNTEAFF.

The sample holds a few counts of this clone. The chain uses TRBV18 and TRBJ1-5, with D tentatively TRBD1 (5 bases). V dropped 0 bases and J dropped 6 bases, with 6 bases sitting between them. Germline V gene sequence: CDR1 KGHSH, CDR2 LQKENI. This CDR3 comprises 13 residues. CDR3 loop: CASSPPGGQPQHF. CDR3 coding DNA: TGTGCCAGCTCACCACCGGGGGGTCAGCCCCAGCATTTT.